The rows below give T cell receptor beta chains drawn from one sample of a study of T cell changes during pregnancy in multiple sclerosis. TCRdb keeps only in-frame clones here, not all; method: immunoSEQ multiplex PCR. The sample has nearly 20,000 clones; roughly 89% are singletons. The sample was CD8+ T cells from peripheral blood mononuclear cells, taken in the third trimester of pregnancy. The receptors here all came from a female donor in good health, enrolled as a control in a pregnancy study. Each CDR3 is given with its conserved first and last residue. The order of the fields is D gene, J gene, V gene, clone size, CDR3 protein, CDR3 DNA. D genes are given only for firm matches. A row's size may be missing; if present it is once, few, many or a size class.

d_gene: .; j_gene: TRBJ2-7; v_gene: TRBV5-1; abundance: .; CDR3aa: CASTPTESYEQYF; CDR3nt: TGCGCCAGCACCCCGACAGAGTCCTACGAGCAGTACTTC
d_gene: .; j_gene: TRBJ1-1; v_gene: TRBV19; abundance: .; CDR3aa: CASSIYMNTEAFF; CDR3nt: TGTGCCAGTAGTATATATATGAACACTGAAGCTTTCTTT
d_gene: .; j_gene: TRBJ2-3; v_gene: TRBV9; abundance: .; CDR3aa: CASSDRDTGTDTQYF; CDR3nt: TGTGCCAGCAGCGACCGGGACACCGGCACAGATACGCAGTATTTT
d_gene: .; j_gene: TRBJ2-3; v_gene: TRBV6-5; abundance: once; CDR3aa: CASSFQEADTQYF; CDR3nt: TGTGCCAGCAGTTTTCAGGAGGCAGATACGCAGTATTTT
d_gene: .; j_gene: TRBJ2-1; v_gene: TRBV21-1; abundance: .; CDR3aa: CASSTGGLAGTYNEQFF; CDR3nt: TGTGCCAGCAGCACCGGGGGACTAGCGGGGACATACAATGAGCAGTTCTTC
d_gene: TRBD2; j_gene: TRBJ2-1; v_gene: TRBV5-6; abundance: .; CDR3aa: CASSLVVAGYNEQFF; CDR3nt: TGTGCCAGCAGCTTGGTGGTAGCGGGGTACAATGAGCAGTTCTTC
d_gene: TRBD1; j_gene: TRBJ1-1; v_gene: TRBV7-9; abundance: medium-sized; CDR3aa: CASSLPFGQGATGTEAFF; CDR3nt: TGTGCCAGCAGCTTACCCTTTGGACAGGGGGCGACTGGCACTGAAGCTTTCTTT
d_gene: .; j_gene: TRBJ2-2; v_gene: TRBV5-6; abundance: .; CDR3aa: CASSSDWEYTGELFF; CDR3nt: TGTGCCAGCAGTTCTGACTGGGAGTACACCGGGGAGCTGTTTTTT
d_gene: .; j_gene: TRBJ2-7; v_gene: TRBV4-1; abundance: .; CDR3aa: CASSQESREAYEQYF; CDR3nt: TGCGCCAGCAGCCAAGAGTCCCGGGAAGCCTACGAGCAGTACTTC
d_gene: TRBD1; j_gene: TRBJ1-6; v_gene: TRBV9; abundance: .; CDR3aa: CASSATPGGSGSPLHF; CDR3nt: TGTGCCAGCAGCGCCACCCCAGGGGGGTCGGGTTCACCCCTCCACTTT
d_gene: .; j_gene: TRBJ2-7; v_gene: TRBV5-6; abundance: .; CDR3aa: CASSRQTLEYEQYF; CDR3nt: TGTGCCAGCAGCCGACAGACCCTAGAGTACGAGCAGTACTTC
d_gene: .; j_gene: TRBJ1-1; v_gene: TRBV10-2; abundance: .; CDR3aa: CASSESYIEAFF; CDR3nt: TGCGCCAGCAGTGAGTCGTATATAGAAGCTTTCTTT
d_gene: .; j_gene: TRBJ1-6; v_gene: TRBV27; abundance: once; CDR3aa: CASSSGQNNSPLHF; CDR3nt: TGTGCCAGCAGTTCCGGACAGAATAATTCACCCCTCCACTTT
d_gene: .; j_gene: TRBJ1-6; v_gene: TRBV28; abundance: .; CDR3aa: CASSLTGSHSPLHF; CDR3nt: TGTGCCAGCAGCCTTACAGGGAGTCATTCACCCCTCCACTTT
d_gene: .; j_gene: TRBJ1-1; v_gene: TRBV15; abundance: .; CDR3aa: CATSDSMNTEAFF; CDR3nt: TGTGCCACTTCAGACAGTATGAACACTGAAGCTTTCTTT
d_gene: .; j_gene: TRBJ1-3; v_gene: TRBV5-8; abundance: few; CDR3aa: CASSLGRDLGNTIYF; CDR3nt: TGTGCCAGCAGCTTGGGCCGGGACTTAGGAAACACCATATATTTT
d_gene: TRBD1; j_gene: TRBJ2-2; v_gene: TRBV6-1; abundance: .; CDR3aa: CASRETGSGELFF; CDR3nt: TGTGCCAGCAGGGAGACAGGGTCCGGGGAGCTGTTTTTT
d_gene: .; j_gene: TRBJ1-1; v_gene: TRBV7-9; abundance: .; CDR3aa: CASSLNYISNTEAFF; CDR3nt: TGTGCCAGCAGCTTAAACTACATCTCGAACACTGAAGCTTTCTTT
d_gene: TRBD1; j_gene: TRBJ1-1; v_gene: TRBV29-1; abundance: .; CDR3aa: CSVLDRGTEAFF; CDR3nt: TGCAGCGTCTTAGACAGGGGCACTGAAGCTTTCTTT
d_gene: .; j_gene: TRBJ2-5; v_gene: TRBV30; abundance: .; CDR3aa: CAWSVWGGRFQETQYF; CDR3nt: TGTGCCTGGAGTGTATGGGGGGGGCGTTTTCAAGAGACCCAGTACTTC
d_gene: TRBD1; j_gene: TRBJ2-7; v_gene: TRBV7-3; abundance: .; CDR3aa: CASREQGRYEQYF; CDR3nt: TGTGCCAGCAGGGAACAGGGGCGGTACGAGCAGTACTTC
d_gene: TRBD1; j_gene: TRBJ1-1; v_gene: TRBV6-5; abundance: .; CDR3aa: CASSYLGTANTEAFF; CDR3nt: TGTGCCAGCAGTTACCTCGGGACAGCGAACACTGAAGCTTTCTTT
d_gene: .; j_gene: TRBJ1-2; v_gene: TRBV14; abundance: .; CDR3aa: CASSQGPGVGYTF; CDR3nt: TGTGCCAGCAGCCAAGGTCCAGGGGTTGGCTACACCTTC
d_gene: .; j_gene: TRBJ2-4; v_gene: TRBV13; abundance: .; CDR3aa: CASGIEGNIQYF; CDR3nt: TGTGCCAGTGGAATAGAGGGAAACATTCAGTACTTC
d_gene: .; j_gene: TRBJ1-6; v_gene: TRBV5-4; abundance: .; CDR3aa: CASSPHRQEMGPLHF; CDR3nt: TGTGCCAGCAGCCCACACCGACAGGAAATGGGACCCCTCCACTTT
d_gene: TRBD1; j_gene: TRBJ2-1; v_gene: TRBV5-1; abundance: .; CDR3aa: CASSLGQGINEQFF; CDR3nt: TGCGCCAGCAGCTTGGGACAGGGAATTAATGAGCAGTTCTTC
d_gene: TRBD1; j_gene: TRBJ1-6; v_gene: TRBV4-1; abundance: .; CDR3aa: CASSQVAGTGHSPLHF; CDR3nt: TGCGCCAGCAGCCAAGTTGCCGGGACAGGACACTCACCCCTCCACTTT
d_gene: .; j_gene: TRBJ1-1; v_gene: TRBV9; abundance: .; CDR3aa: CASSVGSGLLGAFF; CDR3nt: TGTGCCAGCAGCGTAGGTTCAGGGTTGCTCGGAGCTTTCTTT
d_gene: TRBD2; j_gene: TRBJ2-5; v_gene: TRBV4-3; abundance: .; CDR3aa: CASSQVTSTSGQETQYF; CDR3nt: TGCGCCAGCAGCCAAGTCACGTCGACTAGCGGCCAAGAGACCCAGTACTTC
d_gene: .; j_gene: TRBJ2-7; v_gene: TRBV7-6; abundance: .; CDR3aa: CASSFGSSGEQYF; CDR3nt: TGTGCCAGCAGCTTTGGCAGCTCGGGCGAGCAGTACTTC
d_gene: .; j_gene: TRBJ2-2; v_gene: TRBV7-9; abundance: .; CDR3aa: CASSLPQGEAGAYTGELFF; CDR3nt: TGTGCCAGCAGCTTACCTCAGGGGGAGGCAGGGGCGTACACCGGGGAGCTGTTTTTT
d_gene: .; j_gene: TRBJ1-5; v_gene: TRBV7-2; abundance: .; CDR3aa: CASSHERGSDQPQHF; CDR3nt: TGTGCCAGCAGCCACGAAAGGGGCAGTGATCAGCCCCAGCATTTT
d_gene: TRBD1; j_gene: TRBJ2-7; v_gene: TRBV28; abundance: .; CDR3aa: CASHPRQGLGYEQYF; CDR3nt: TGTGCCAGCCACCCGAGACAGGGCTTGGGGTACGAGCAGTACTTC
d_gene: .; j_gene: TRBJ2-7; v_gene: TRBV9; abundance: .; CDR3aa: CASSAGSPGEQYF; CDR3nt: TGTGCCAGCAGCGCGGGGTCTCCGGGTGAGCAGTACTTC
d_gene: TRBD2; j_gene: TRBJ2-3; v_gene: TRBV7-9; abundance: .; CDR3aa: CASSLTSGGEADTQYF; CDR3nt: TGTGCCAGCAGCTTGACTAGCGGGGGGGAGGCAGATACGCAGTATTTT
d_gene: .; j_gene: TRBJ1-2; v_gene: TRBV4-3; abundance: .; CDR3aa: CASSQDPQPRNYGYTF; CDR3nt: TGCGCCAGCAGCCAAGATCCCCAGCCCAGGAATTATGGCTACACCTTC
d_gene: TRBD1; j_gene: TRBJ2-7; v_gene: TRBV28; abundance: .; CDR3aa: CASSLMWDSLYF; CDR3nt: TGTGCCAGCAGTTTAATGTGGGACAGTCTGTACTTC
d_gene: .; j_gene: TRBJ2-1; v_gene: TRBV4-3; abundance: .; CDR3aa: CASSQDWGQLYNEQFF; CDR3nt: TGCGCCAGCAGCCAAGATTGGGGGCAGCTATACAATGAGCAGTTCTTC
d_gene: .; j_gene: TRBJ2-3; v_gene: TRBV2; abundance: .; CDR3aa: CASSAPLEGTDTQYF; CDR3nt: TGTGCCAGCAGTGCACCCCTTGAGGGCACAGATACGCAGTATTTT
d_gene: TRBD1; j_gene: TRBJ2-3; v_gene: TRBV5-1; abundance: .; CDR3aa: CASSIRQGAIDTQYF; CDR3nt: TGCGCCAGCAGCATCAGACAGGGGGCTATAGATACGCAGTATTTT
d_gene: TRBD1; j_gene: TRBJ1-5; v_gene: TRBV7-9; abundance: .; CDR3aa: CASSPGTEYSNQPQHF; CDR3nt: TGTGCCAGCAGCCCCGGGACAGAGTATAGCAATCAGCCCCAGCATTTT
d_gene: TRBD1; j_gene: TRBJ2-7; v_gene: TRBV7-9; abundance: .; CDR3aa: CASSTSDRGLPYEQYF; CDR3nt: TGTGCCAGCAGCACATCGGACAGGGGGCTTCCCTACGAGCAGTACTTC
d_gene: .; j_gene: TRBJ1-2; v_gene: TRBV6-1; abundance: once; CDR3aa: CASRGNHGYTF; CDR3nt: TGTGCCAGCAGGGGCAACCATGGCTACACCTTC
d_gene: TRBD2; j_gene: TRBJ2-1; v_gene: TRBV11-1; abundance: .; CDR3aa: CASSLPPQRGGDEQFF; CDR3nt: TGTGCCAGCAGCTTACCCCCTCAGCGGGGGGGCGACGAGCAGTTCTTC
d_gene: .; j_gene: TRBJ1-6; v_gene: TRBV27; abundance: .; CDR3aa: CASSLSRGGNSPLHF; CDR3nt: TGTGCCAGCAGTCTTTCTCGAGGCGGTAATTCACCCCTCCACTTT
d_gene: .; j_gene: TRBJ1-1; v_gene: TRBV7-9; abundance: few; CDR3aa: CASSPGQVNTEAFF; CDR3nt: TGTGCCAGCAGCCCCGGCCAGGTGAACACTGAAGCTTTCTTT
d_gene: .; j_gene: TRBJ2-1; v_gene: TRBV6-6; abundance: .; CDR3aa: CASLDFYNEQFF; CDR3nt: TGTGCCAGCCTCGACTTCTACAATGAGCAGTTCTTC
d_gene: .; j_gene: TRBJ1-5; v_gene: TRBV5-6; abundance: .; CDR3aa: CASSGGPGNNQPQHF; CDR3nt: TGTGCCAGCAGCGGAGGGCCGGGGAACAATCAGCCCCAGCATTTT
d_gene: TRBD1; j_gene: TRBJ1-5; v_gene: TRBV4-2; abundance: .; CDR3aa: CASSLFDRGNQPQHF; CDR3nt: TGTGCCAGCAGCCTCTTCGACAGGGGGAATCAGCCCCAGCATTTT
d_gene: TRBD1; j_gene: TRBJ2-2; v_gene: TRBV11-2; abundance: .; CDR3aa: CASSPGTGRRTGELFF; CDR3nt: TGTGCCAGCAGCCCTGGGACAGGGAGAAGGACCGGGGAGCTGTTTTTT
d_gene: TRBD1; j_gene: TRBJ1-2; v_gene: TRBV7-9; abundance: .; CDR3aa: CASSTAGGHYGYTF; CDR3nt: TGTGCCAGCAGCACGGCAGGGGGGCACTATGGCTACACCTTC
d_gene: .; j_gene: TRBJ1-6; v_gene: TRBV5-6; abundance: .; CDR3aa: CASSLAGTRYNSPLHF; CDR3nt: TGTGCCAGCAGCTTGGCGGGGACACGTTATAATTCACCCCTCCACTTT
d_gene: TRBD2; j_gene: TRBJ2-1; v_gene: TRBV4-3; abundance: .; CDR3aa: CASSQGGGGYEQFF; CDR3nt: TGCGCCAGCAGCCAAGGGGGCGGGGGGTATGAGCAGTTCTTC
d_gene: .; j_gene: TRBJ2-7; v_gene: TRBV7-9; abundance: .; CDR3aa: CASRSIGHNTNEQYF; CDR3nt: TGTGCCAGCCGTAGTATCGGACACAACACGAACGAGCAGTACTTC
d_gene: .; j_gene: TRBJ1-1; v_gene: TRBV5-8; abundance: .; CDR3aa: CASSPRNRDEAFF; CDR3nt: TGTGCCAGCAGCCCCCGGAACAGAGATGAAGCTTTCTTT